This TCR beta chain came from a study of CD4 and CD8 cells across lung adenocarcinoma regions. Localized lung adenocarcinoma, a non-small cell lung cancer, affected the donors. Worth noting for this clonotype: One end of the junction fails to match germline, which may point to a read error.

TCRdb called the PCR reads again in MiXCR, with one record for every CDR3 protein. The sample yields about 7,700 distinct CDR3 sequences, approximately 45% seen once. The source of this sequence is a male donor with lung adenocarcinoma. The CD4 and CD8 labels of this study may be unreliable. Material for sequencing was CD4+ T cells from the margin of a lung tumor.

The DNA of the CDR3 is TGTGCCAGCAGCTTAGCGGTGGAAACCCACACAGAGACCCAGTATTTC. Its protein product is CASSLAVETHTETQYF. The V gene is TRBV7-2, the J gene TRBJ2-5; no firm D call. Germline V gene sequence: CDR1 SGHTA, CDR2 FQGNSA. This CDR3 is built from 16 residues. The full variable domain, in which reference TRBV7-2 and TRBJ2-5 provide the parts outside the CDR3, is GAGVSQSPSNKVTEKGKDVELRCDPISGHTALYWYRQSLGQGLEFLIYFQGNSAPDKSGLPSDRFSAERTGGSVSTLTIQRTQQEDSAVYLCASSLAVETHTETQYFGPGTRLLVL.